Shown below are 23 T cell receptor beta chains from a single sample sequenced in a study of shared clonotypes between healthy human individuals. TCRdb keeps only in-frame clones here, not all; method: immunoSEQ multiplex PCR. Of 2 million to 3 million clones listed, around nine tenths are singletons. Sequencing was done on a sample of naive CD4+ T cells sorted from blood. Noted subset: CD45RA+ positively selected. These receptor sequences come from a man aged 18 to 35 in good health.

This clone was recorded once. The chain employs TRBV2 and TRBJ1-1; a possible D gene is TRBD1 (5 bases). CDR3 length equals 14 residues. V was clipped by 8 bases and J by 5 bases, with 18 bases between them. Germline lookup yields CDR1 SNHLY and CDR2 FYNNEI. CDR3 coding DNA: TGTGCCAGCGCCCCTGGGGGGGGAGAAACTGAAGCTTTCTTT. Its translation is CASAPGGGETEAFF.

This clone was detected only once. This sequence joins TRBV2 and TRBJ2-1; D uncertain. The CDR3 is 15 amino acids. The germline V gene encodes CDR1 SNHLY and CDR2 FYNNEI. Trimming took 5 bases from V and 0 from J, leaving 11 bases between them. Here the CDR3 reads CASSLTENSYNEQFF. The DNA of the CDR3 is TGTGCCAGCAGTTTAACAGAAAACTCCTACAATGAGCAGTTCTTC.

The chain combines TRBV19 with TRBJ1-2, with a possible D match to TRBD1 (6 bases). CDR1 is LNHDA, CDR2 SQIVND, per germline (reference sequence). V shed 5 bases and J shed 3 bases, with 10 bases lying between them. The CDR3 totals 13 residues. The CDR3 nucleotides read TGTGCCAGTAGTCGGGGGGCTTACTATGGCTACACCTTC. Its translation: CASSRGAYYGYTF.

The chain is built from TRBV5-1 and TRBJ2-5, with D maybe TRBD2 (6 bases). Germline V gene lookup returns CDR1 SGHRS and CDR2 YFSETQ. V was trimmed by 4 bases and J by 5 bases, leaving 12 bases between them. This CDR3 has 13 amino acids. CDR3 sequence reads: CASSPAGLETQYF. CDR3 DNA sequence: TGCGCCAGCAGCCCCGCGGGATTGGAGACCCAGTACTTC.

The chain has TRBV29-1 and TRBJ2-5, with D maybe TRBD2 (6 bases). Trimming took off 1 base at V and 7 bases at J, with 13 bases between the two ends. The CDR3 is 13 amino acids. Germline values: CDR1 SQVTM, CDR2 ANQGSEA. This CDR3 reads CSVEGEAPRTQYF. For the CDR3, the DNA is TGCAGCGTTGAAGGGGAGGCCCCCAGGACCCAGTACTTC. Supplemented by reference TRBV29-1 and TRBJ2-5, the full variable domain reads SAVISQKPSRDICQRGTSLTIQCQVDSQVTMMFWYRQQPGQSLTLIATANQGSEATYESGFVIDKFPISRPNLTFSTLTVSNMSPEDSSIYLCSVEGEAPRTQYFGPGTRLLVL.

The chain couples TRBV5-8 to TRBJ2-5; 8 bases fit TRBD2. Trimming removed 4 bases from V and 5 bases from J; junction bases left unmatched: 22. CDR1 SGHTS and CDR2 YDEGEE come from the germline V gene. The CDR3 spans 19 residues. The CDR3 loop is CASSPGLASPIEVSETQYF. Written as DNA, the CDR3 is TGTGCCAGCAGCCCAGGACTAGCCTCCCCCATTGAAGTATCGGAGACCCAGTACTTC.

V is TRBV6-1 and J is TRBJ1-2; D possibly corresponds to TRBD1 (6 bases). The CDR3 covers 15 residues. From germline, CDR1 is MNHNS and CDR2 SASEGT. The V end was cut by 2 bases, the J end by 1 base, with 11 bases between. CDR3 region: CASSEPGEGNYGYTF. The CDR3 DNA sequence: TGTGCCAGCAGTGAACCAGGGGAGGGTAACTATGGCTACACCTTC.

The rearrangement links TRBV6-1 to TRBJ2-7; D gene unclear. The CDR3 extends over 12 amino acids. V shed 10 bases and J shed 0 bases, with 10 bases lying between them. Per the germline V gene, CDR1 is MNHNS and CDR2 is SASEGT. CDR3 nucleotide sequence: TGTGCCACGGTCGCAGACTCCTACGAGCAGTACTTC. This gives the protein CATVADSYEQYF.

V and J are TRBV19 and TRBJ2-6, with D possibly TRBD1 on 5 matching bases. From germline, CDR1 is LNHDA and CDR2 SQIVND (reference sequence). V was clipped by 3 bases and J by 0 bases, with 9 bases between them. The length of the CDR3 is 16 residues. CDR3 loop: CASSMTVSSGANVLTF. CDR3 bases: TGTGCCAGTAGTATGACAGTGAGCTCTGGGGCCAACGTCCTGACTTTC.

Here the CDR3 reads CASSLVAGTGGQAGAFF. CDR3 coding DNA: TGTGCCAGCAGCTTGGTGGCCGGGACAGGGGGCCAGGCGGGAGCTTTCTTT. The rearrangement joins TRBV5-6 to TRBJ1-1; 12 nucleotides line up with TRBD1. The V gene's germline CDR1 is SGHDT and CDR2 YYEEEE. Germline trimming cut 0 bases from V and 10 bases from J; bases unmatched to any gene: 13. The CDR3 has 17 residues. Full variable domain (remainder filled in from reference TRBV5-6 and TRBJ1-1): DAGVTQSPTHLIKTRGQQVTLRCSPKSGHDTVSWYQQALGQGPQFIFQYYEEEERQRGNFPDRFSGHQFPNYSSELNVNALLLGDSALYLCASSLVAGTGGQAGAFFGQGTRLTVV.

This clone has a single count. At one end, the junction sequence differs from germline, possibly due to a read error. The chain employs TRBV7-7 and TRBJ2-3, with 7 bases matching TRBD2. Germline CDR1 and CDR2: SSHAT and FNYEAQ (reference sequence). This CDR3 region has 15 residues. CDR3 sequence reads: CASSLGAGVTDTQYF. In nucleotides, the CDR3 is TGTGCTAGCAGCTTAGGTGCGGGAGTTACAGATACGCAGTATTTT.

V and J are TRBV5-1 and TRBJ1-2; D perhaps matches TRBD1 (5 bases). In germline, CDR1 is SGHRS, CDR2 YFSETQ. The CDR3 extends over 15 amino acids. Trimming took 0 bases from V and 4 from J, leaving 13 bases between them. The CDR3 coding sequence is TGCGCCAGCAGCTTGGTAGTAGGGGATGGCTATGGCTACACCTTC. Amino acid sequence: CASSLVVGDGYGYTF.

The rearrangement uses TRBV5-1 and TRBJ2-3, with no clear D. Germline CDR1 is SGHRS and CDR2 is YFSETQ. This CDR3 is 16 amino acids long. Trimming stripped 0 bases from V and 5 bases from J, with 16 bases between. CDR3 sequence (DNA): TGCGCCAGCAGCTTGGTTCGCGGAACCTTGGAAGATACGCAGTATTTT. Translated, it gives CASSLVRGTLEDTQYF.

This CDR3 is CASSRTRSGEVQFF. The DNA for the CDR3 is TGTGCCAGCAGCCGGACTAGATCCGGTGAGGTGCAGTTCTTC. The chain carries TRBV7-2 and TRBJ2-1, with 7 bases aligning to TRBD2. Germline CDR1 is SGHTA and CDR2 is FQGNSA. The J segment lost 12 bases and the V segment lost 5 bases, leaving 13 bases of the junction unmatched. CDR3 length: 14 amino acids.

The J gene is TRBJ1-4, the V gene TRBV6-6; D possibly corresponds to TRBD1 (5 bases). Trimming left V 11 bases short and J 5 bases short, with 12 bases between. The V gene's germline CDR1 is MNHNY and CDR2 SVGAGI (reference sequence). CDR3 size: 12 residues. The CDR3 nucleotides are TGTGCCGGGTCCCCAGGGAATGAAAAACTGTTTTTT. Protein sequence: CAGSPGNEKLFF.

The J gene is TRBJ1-1, the V gene TRBV2; TRBD1 matches 10 bases. Losses at the gene ends were 5 bases for V and 4 bases for J; bases not matched to a gene: 1. The CDR3 extends over 13 amino acids. Germline assignment: CDR1 SNHLY and CDR2 FYNNEI. The CDR3 coding sequence is TGTGCCAGCAGTTGGACAGGGGGCACTGAAGCTTTCTTT. The encoded protein is CASSWTGGTEAFF.

The rearrangement links TRBV11-2 to TRBJ2-7, with a tentative D call TRBD2 (7 bases). The CDR3 runs 14 residues. CDR1 is SGHAT, CDR2 FQNNGV, per germline. Trimming pared 6 bases from V and 2 bases from J, leaving 14 bases between. CDR3: CASRGGRSAYEQYF. As DNA, the CDR3 is TGTGCCAGCAGGGGGGGGCGTTCCGCCTACGAGCAGTACTTC.

Note on this clone: The identical CDR3 is also encoded by other nucleotide sequences in the sample. V gene TRBV6-1 combines with J gene TRBJ1-5; no definite D call. From germline, CDR1 is MNHNS and CDR2 SASEGT. The CDR3 contains 15 residues. Trimming stripped 2 bases from V and 3 bases from J, with 11 bases between. CDR3: CASSEQGGNNQPQHF. In nucleotides, the CDR3 is TGTGCCAGCAGTGAACAAGGTGGGAACAATCAGCCCCAGCATTTT.

The rearrangement links TRBV2 to TRBJ2-1; no firm D call. Germline V gene lookup returns CDR1 SNHLY and CDR2 FYNNEI. The CDR3 has 15 residues. Trimming stripped 7 bases from V and 0 bases from J, with 13 bases between. CDR3 sequence (DNA): TGTGCCAGCAATTCAGACACCAACTCCTACAATGAGCAGTTCTTC. It specifies CASNSDTNSYNEQFF.

This sequence joins TRBV28 and TRBJ1-2, with TRBD1 matching over 12 bases. V shed 7 bases and J 7 bases; nucleotides not matched to a gene: 13. The CDR3 loop spans 16 amino acids. Germline-derived CDR1 and CDR2 are MDHEN and SYDVKM. The CDR3 DNA reads TGTGCCAGCACCCCCACCGGGACAGGGGGCCCGGGTGGCTACACCTTC. Protein product: CASTPTGTGGPGGYTF.

J is TRBJ2-7 and V is TRBV18, with 13 bases lining up with TRBD2. From germline, CDR1 is KGHSH and CDR2 LQKENI. Germline trimming cut 2 bases from V and 7 bases from J; bases unmatched to any gene: 11. This CDR3 contains 17 residues. The CDR3 sequence is CASSPGSRTSGSGEQYF. CDR3 coding DNA: TGTGCCAGCTCACCAGGTTCACGGACTAGCGGGAGTGGAGAGCAGTACTTC.

The gene calls are TRBV25-1 and TRBJ1-6; 8 nucleotides line up with TRBD1. Germline CDR1 is MGHDK and CDR2 is SYGVNS. The CDR3 has 16 residues. J lost 1 base, V lost 4 bases, and 3 bases had no gene match. CDR3 sequence (DNA): TGTGCCAGCAGTGTACGGACAGGGTCCTATAATTCACCCCTCCACTTT. It specifies CASSVRTGSYNSPLHF.

This clone came up once. The chain has TRBV5-1 and TRBJ1-2, with a tentative D call TRBD1 (6 bases). Germline assignment: CDR1 SGHRS and CDR2 YFSETQ. CDR3 length: 14 residues. The V end lost 6 bases, the J end lost 8 bases, and 20 bases lay between the germline ends. The CDR3 here is CASTPGFPGEGYTF. The CDR3 DNA is TGCGCCAGCACCCCGGGCTTTCCAGGGGAAGGCTACACCTTC.